One sample yielded the 29 T cell receptor beta chains listed below, sequenced in a study of shared clonotypes between healthy human individuals. Assay: immunoSEQ multiplex PCR; the TCRdb copy retains only in-frame clones and omits some. The table shows millions of clones, with 85% to 95% occurring only once. CD8 cells regarded as naive lacked CD45RO, were positively chosen for CCR7, and omitted terminally differentiated effector memory CD45RA+ cells. Sequencing was carried out using naive CD8+ T cells sorted from blood. The source of these receptors is a man aged 18-30 years in good health.

The chain uses TRBV27 and TRBJ2-2; 7 nucleotides match TRBD2. V was clipped by 8 bases and J by 1 base; unmatched bases: 7. Germline V gene data show CDR1 as MNHEY and CDR2 as SMNVEV (reference sequence). The CDR3 is made up of 15 amino acids. CDR3 nucleotides: TGTGCCAGCGGACCCCAGCGGGGGAACACCGGGGAGCTGTTTTTT. Translated, it gives CASGPQRGNTGELFF.

This chain links TRBV29-1 with TRBJ2-7; D gene uncertain. The V end lost 7 bases, the J end lost 2 bases, and 12 bases lay between the germline ends. CDR1 and CDR2 from the germline V gene are SQVTM and ANQGSEA. This CDR3 is 12 amino acids long. CDR3 sequence reads: CSARSYTYEQYF. For the CDR3, the DNA is TGCAGCGCACGATCTTATACCTACGAGCAGTACTTC.

With regard to this clone: Other DNA sequences in the sample encode the same CDR3. The CDR3 DNA sequence: TGTGCCAGTAGTATATCGGGGACCTACGAGCAGTACTTC. Protein sequence: CASSISGTYEQYF. The chain uses TRBV19 and TRBJ2-7; possible D gene TRBD2, 5 bases. V gave up 2 bases and J gave up 2 bases, with 7 bases separating them. The CDR3 runs to 13 residues. CDR1 is LNHDA, CDR2 SQIVND, per germline (reference sequence).

The chain couples TRBV13 to TRBJ2-7, with unresolved D. The CDR3 extends over 14 amino acids. Trimming shortened V by 0 bases and J by 4 bases, and 10 bases separated the two germline ends. CDR1 is PRHDT, CDR2 FYEKMQ, per germline (reference sequence). The CDR3 nucleotides are TGTGCCAGCAGCTTAGGAGCTGTCAAGTACGAGCAGTACTTC. Protein sequence: CASSLGAVKYEQYF.

V is TRBV4-1 and J is TRBJ2-7, with D maybe TRBD2 (7 bases). This CDR3 is built from 15 residues. Germline CDR1 is MGHRA and CDR2 is YSYEKL. V dropped 2 bases and J dropped 9 bases, with 20 bases sitting between them. The CDR3 loop is CASSQSSGGGTGQYF. Written as DNA, the CDR3 is TGCGCCAGCAGCCAATCCTCGGGGGGCGGCACGGGGCAGTACTTC.

About this clone itself: At the DNA level, this CDR3 is encoded by other sequences in the same sample as well. The rearrangement joins TRBV9 to TRBJ2-1; 12 bases are shared with TRBD2. Trimming cost V 3 bases and J 7 bases; bases outside gene matches: 5. The CDR3 loop spans 15 amino acids. The germline CDR1 and CDR2 sequences are SGDLS and YYNGEE. The CDR3 bases are TGTGCCAGCAGCGAAGGACTAGCGGGATTAAATGAGCAGTTCTTC. Translation gives CASSEGLAGLNEQFF.

Only one count was recorded for this clone. The gene calls are TRBV4-3 and TRBJ2-4; possible D gene TRBD2, 5 bases. The CDR3 spans 15 residues. Germline lookup yields CDR1 LGHNA and CDR2 YSLEER. The V and J ends lost 0 bases and 12 bases respectively, with 18 bases between them. The CDR3 bases are TGCGCCAGCAGCCAAGATTCCTCTACCTTAGCGTCTCAGTACTTC. Translating gives CASSQDSSTLASQYF.

The V gene is TRBV5-1, the J gene TRBJ1-3; the D is unclear. V was shortened by 0 bases and J by 1 base, with 5 bases between the two germline ends. CDR1 is SGHRS and CDR2 is YFSETQ in the germline V gene. The CDR3 length is 14 residues. CDR3: CASSLDQSGNTIYF. The CDR3 coding sequence is TGCGCCAGCAGCTTGGACCAGTCTGGAAACACCATATATTTT. The variable domain in full, completed from reference TRBV5-1 and TRBJ1-3, reads KAGVTQTPRYLIKTRGQQVTLSCSPISGHRSVSWYQQTPGQGLQFLFEYFSETQRNKGNFPGRFSGRQFSNSRSEMNVSTLELGDSALYLCASSLDQSGNTIYFGEGSWLTVV.

With respect to this clone: The sample carries other DNA sequences with the same CDR3. The chain employs TRBV27 and TRBJ2-7; TRBD1 matches 12 bases. There are 14 residues in the CDR3. V was clipped by 3 bases and J by 7 bases; unmatched bases: 4. Germline CDR1 MNHEY, CDR2 SMNVEV (reference sequence). CDR3 DNA: TGTGCCAGCAGTTTGGGACAGGGGGCGGGTGAGCAGTACTTC. Amino acids: CASSLGQGAGEQYF.

This clone was seen once. The rearrangement links TRBV9 to TRBJ2-5; D is unclear. V was clipped by 3 bases and J by 5 bases, with 11 bases between them. CDR3 size: 13 residues. Germline lookup yields CDR1 SGDLS and CDR2 YYNGEE. The CDR3 nucleotides are TGTGCCAGCAGCGGAACTATGGCCGAGACCCAGTACTTC. Translating gives CASSGTMAETQYF.

The DNA of the CDR3 is TGCGCCAGCAGCACAAGACAGGGATCGGTGATGAGTTCACCCCTCCACTTT. It is translated as CASSTRQGSVMSSPLHF. This sequence joins TRBV5-1 and TRBJ1-6; TRBD1 agrees at 7 bases. Germline V gene lookup returns CDR1 SGHRS and CDR2 YFSETQ. This CDR3 has 17 amino acids. V trimming: 4 bases; J trimming: 9 bases; junction bases outside the gene matches: 16.

The chain joins TRBV27 to TRBJ2-7; 11 nucleotides agree with TRBD2. The CDR3 has 16 amino acids. The ends lost 0 bases at V and 5 bases at J; junction bases unmatched: 6. The germline V gene has CDR1 MNHEY and CDR2 SMNVEV (reference sequence). CDR3 sequence reads: CASSLSTTSGTDEQYF. The CDR3 bases are TGTGCCAGCAGTTTATCCACGACTAGCGGGACGGACGAGCAGTACTTC.

The chain couples TRBV28 to TRBJ2-7, with D unresolved. The CDR3 spans 14 residues. Germline CDR1 reads MDHEN; CDR2 reads SYDVKM. V was cut by 2 bases and J by 3 bases, with 11 bases left in between. The CDR3 reads CASSLGRVFYEQYF. CDR3 nucleotide sequence: TGTGCCAGCAGTTTAGGTAGGGTTTTCTACGAGCAGTACTTC.

This sequence joins TRBV4-1 and TRBJ2-5; 7 bases agree with TRBD1. CDR1 is MGHRA, CDR2 YSYEKL, per germline. The CDR3 runs to 15 residues. J gave up 5 bases and V 1 base, and 7 bases lay outside the gene matches. The CDR3 protein is CASSQVTGPWETQYF. The CDR3 DNA reads TGCGCCAGCAGCCAAGTGACAGGGCCGTGGGAGACCCAGTACTTC.

Of note for this clone: This sample includes further DNA sequences coding for the same CDR3. The chain uses TRBV4-3 and TRBJ2-1; 7 nucleotides match TRBD2. V lost 0 bases, J lost 1 base, and 3 bases stayed unmatched. From germline, CDR1 is LGHNA and CDR2 YSLEER. The CDR3 runs 16 residues. The CDR3 DNA follows: TGCGCCAGCAGCCAAGAAGTAGCGGGTTCCTACAATGAGCAGTTCTTC. It is translated as CASSQEVAGSYNEQFF.

V is TRBV19 and J is TRBJ2-7; 8 bases map to TRBD1. The V gene end was trimmed by 7 bases and the J gene end by 3 bases; junction bases not matched to a gene: 14. CDR1 is LNHDA and CDR2 is SQIVND in the germline V gene (reference sequence). The CDR3 consists of 16 residues. The CDR3 sequence: CASKAGPDREDYEQYF. The CDR3 DNA reads TGTGCCAGTAAAGCCGGACCGGACAGGGAGGACTACGAGCAGTACTTC.

This clone occurred once. This chain connects TRBV6-1 to TRBJ2-1; D unresolved. V shed 2 bases and J shed 7 bases, with 12 bases lying between them. CDR3 length: 14 residues. Germline V CDR1 and CDR2: MNHNS, SASEGT. The CDR3 sequence: CASSELDGPNEQFF. As DNA, the CDR3 is TGTGCCAGCAGTGAACTCGACGGGCCGAATGAGCAGTTCTTC.

The chain joins TRBV11-2 to TRBJ2-5; 8 bases map to TRBD1. In germline, CDR1 is SGHAT, CDR2 FQNNGV. V trimming: 6 bases; J trimming: 2 bases; junction bases outside the gene matches: 8. The CDR3 has 15 residues. This CDR3 reads CASSYSTGVQETQYF. CDR3 nucleotide sequence: TGTGCCAGCAGTTACTCGACAGGGGTGCAAGAGACCCAGTACTTC.

The chain is built from TRBV6-1 and TRBJ1-6; D is perhaps TRBD1 (6 bases). The CDR3 totals 15 residues. Germline V gene sequence: CDR1 MNHNS, CDR2 SASEGT. Trimming stripped 1 base from V and 6 bases from J, with 10 bases between. CDR3 region: CASSEDGGFNSPLHF. The CDR3 DNA sequence: TGTGCCAGCAGTGAAGATGGGGGCTTTAATTCACCCCTCCACTTT.

This sequence joins TRBV4-1 and TRBJ1-2; the D is unclear. Deletions cut 4 bases from V and 5 bases from J, with 20 bases between. This CDR3 region has 16 residues. The V gene's germline CDR1 is MGHRA and CDR2 YSYEKL. CDR3 residues: CASSPREVGLSYGYTF. The CDR3 coding sequence is TGCGCCAGCAGCCCCCGGGAGGTGGGCTTGTCGTATGGCTACACCTTC.

This clone was detected once. Other DNA sequences from this sample encode an identical CDR3 as well. The rearrangement links TRBV9 to TRBJ1-1; D unclear. Germline V gene lookup returns CDR1 SGDLS and CDR2 YYNGEE. CDR3 length: 13 residues. V was pared by 0 bases and J by 0 bases, with 3 bases between. The CDR3 DNA is TGTGCCAGCAGCGTAGAGATGAACACTGAAGCTTTCTTT. Protein: CASSVEMNTEAFF.

The V call is TRBV15, the J call TRBJ1-3, with 7 bases identical to TRBD1. V gave up 5 bases and J gave up 0 bases; unmatched junction bases: 4. CDR1 LNHNV and CDR2 YYDKDF come from the germline V gene (reference sequence). There are 15 residues in the CDR3. CDR3 protein: CATSGDSYSGNTIYF. The CDR3 nucleotides are TGTGCCACCAGCGGGGACAGTTACTCTGGAAACACCATATATTTT. Full variable domain (rest looked up from reference TRBV15 and TRBJ1-3): DAMVIQNPRYQVTQFGKPVTLSCSQTLNHNVMYWYQQKSSQAPKLLFHYYDKDFNNEADTPDNFQSRRPNTSFCFLDIRSPGLGDTAMYLCATSGDSYSGNTIYFGEGSWLTVV.

The chain has TRBV19 and TRBJ1-2, with 9 bases fitting TRBD1. The CDR3 is 16 amino acids. Germline trimming cut 6 bases from V and 3 bases from J; bases unmatched to any gene: 11. Germline V gives CDR1 LNHDA, CDR2 SQIVND (reference sequence). The DNA of the CDR3 is TGTGCCAGTAGCACCTATTGGGACAGGGTGGACTATGGCTACACCTTC. It is translated as CASSTYWDRVDYGYTF.

V and J are TRBV6-1 and TRBJ1-3; TRBD1 is a possible D gene (5 bases). The CDR3 sequence is 16 residues long. Per the germline V gene, CDR1 is MNHNS and CDR2 is SASEGT. V gave up 1 base and J gave up 4 bases, with 14 bases separating them. The CDR3 region is CASSEGREGRGNTIYF. CDR3 bases: TGTGCCAGCAGTGAAGGGAGAGAGGGGAGAGGAAACACCATATATTTT.

The rearrangement joins TRBV21-1 to TRBJ2-3; TRBD1 is taken as the D call from the table, unchecked against the DNA. TRBV21-1 is designated a pseudogene. This CDR3 has 15 amino acids. In nucleotides, the CDR3 is TGTGCCAGCAGCTACCGGGACAGGGGGACAGATACGCAGTATTTT. This codes for CASSYRDRGTDTQYF.

The CDR3, as DNA: TGTGCCAGCAGTTTACTGACCCAGGGGCCGGCCGGGGAGCTGTTTTTT. Its translation: CASSLLTQGPAGELFF. This chain connects TRBV28 to TRBJ2-2; D perhaps matches TRBD1 (6 bases). V was trimmed by 2 bases and J by 6 bases, leaving 16 bases between them. The CDR3 covers 16 residues. CDR1 is MDHEN, CDR2 SYDVKM, per germline.

Worth noting for this clone: This specimen includes other DNA sequences encoding the same CDR3. CDR3: CASSVGLAGGTDTQYF. DNA of the CDR3: TGTGCCAGCAGCGTTGGTTTAGCGGGGGGCACAGATACGCAGTATTTT. The gene calls are TRBV9 and TRBJ2-3, with 9 bases identical to TRBD2. Germline V gene lookup returns CDR1 SGDLS and CDR2 YYNGEE. This CDR3 has 16 amino acids. J was trimmed by 1 base and V by 2 bases; bases with no gene match: 5.

The CDR3 coding sequence is TGCGCCAGCAGCCCCCAGGAACTAGCGGGAGAGGGAAGCGGGGAGCTGTTTTTT. Translated, it gives CASSPQELAGEGSGELFF. The chain has TRBV4-3 and TRBJ2-2; TRBD2 matches at 11 bases. In germline, CDR1 is LGHNA, CDR2 YSLEER. Trimming removed 4 bases from V and 7 bases from J; junction bases left unmatched: 14. The CDR3 sequence is 18 residues long.

In regard to this clone: The identical CDR3 is also encoded by other nucleotide sequences in the sample. The chain employs TRBV19 and TRBJ2-5; 11 bases agree with TRBD2. The J segment lost 2 bases and the V segment lost 3 bases, leaving 2 bases of the junction unmatched. The CDR3 has 15 residues. The germline CDR1 and CDR2 sequences are LNHDA and SQIVND (reference sequence). The CDR3 DNA follows: TGTGCCAGTAGTATCGGGACTAGCGGACAAGAGACCCAGTACTTC. Amino acids: CASSIGTSGQETQYF.